This is a list of T cell receptor beta chains from one sample in a study of blood T cell repertoires in COVID-19. TCRdb's copy holds only in-frame clones and misses some; the assay was immunoSEQ multiplex PCR. This table has a few hundred thousand clones, roughly 89% appearing once. Sequenced sample: peripheral blood. These receptors were collected from a man aged 45-65 years with acute or convalescent COVID-19. Each CDR3 is given with its conserved first and last residue. A D gene is named only where the DNA matches it firmly. Expanded clones get a size class; other rows say once, few or many, or leave the size out.

>TRBV15|16|NA|NA|TRBJ1-2
TGTGCCACCGGAACCGGCAGGGGCCACGATTACCATGGCTACACCTTC
CATGTGRGHDYHGYTF
>TRBV24-1|14|NA|NA|TRBJ2-1
TGTGCCACCAGTGATGTTTCAGCCTACAATGAGCAGTTCTTC
CATSDVSAYNEQFF
>TRBV6-6|15|NA|TRBD1|TRBJ1-5
TGTGCCAGCAGTTACTCGCTCCAGGGGGGTCAGCCCCAGCATTTT
CASSYSLQGGQPQHF
>TRBV11-3|13|NA|NA|TRBJ2-2
TGTGCCAGCAGCGAACAGAGCACCGGGGAGCTGTTTTTT
CASSEQSTGELFF
>TRBV12-3/TRBV12-4|13|NA|TRBD1|TRBJ1-2
TGTGCCGCCCAACGGACAGGGCAATATGGCTACACCTTC
CAAQRTGQYGYTF
>TRBV20-1|15|NA|NA|TRBJ2-2
TGCAGTGCTAGTCACCTCGGCGCGGACACCGGGGAGCTGTTTTTT
CSASHLGADTGELFF
>TRBV14|12|NA|NA|TRBJ1-5
TGTGCCAGCAGCCAGGCCAATCAGCCCCAGCATTTT
CASSQANQPQHF
>TRBV18|14|NA|NA|TRBJ1-2
TGTGCCAGCTCAGGACAAGGGGTGTTGCGTGGCTACACCTTC
CASSGQGVLRGYTF
>TRBV7-3|14|NA|TRBD1|TRBJ1-1
TGTGCCAGCAGCTCAGGGACAGGGGCGGTAGAAGCTTTCTTT
CASSSGTGAVEAFF
>TRBV11-3|14|NA|TRBD2|TRBJ2-5
TGTGCCAGCAGCCCCGGACTAGCGGAAGAGACCCAGTACTTC
CASSPGLAEETQYF
>TRBV30|16|once|NA|TRBJ2-2
TGTGCCTGGAGTGTACTATCCGTCGGGGACACCGGGGAGCTGTTTTTT
CAWSVLSVGDTGELFF
>TRBV4-2|19|NA|TRBD1|TRBJ1-3
TGTGCCAGCAGTCAGAGGACAGGATACGCACCGGCCTCTGGAAACACCATATATTTT
CASSQRTGYAPASGNTIYF
>TRBV18|15|NA|NA|TRBJ2-3
TGTGCCAGCTCACCGAAGGGGGTAGCCACAGATACGCAGTATTTT
CASSPKGVATDTQYF
>TRBV18|14|NA|TRBD2|TRBJ2-1
TGTGCCAGCTCCCAGGGACTAGCGGGCGATGAGCAGTTCTTC
CASSQGLAGDEQFF
>TRBV24-1|19|NA|NA|TRBJ1-4
TGTGCCACCAGTGATTTCCCCCCCCCGGGTGTCAGTGGGTTCGAAAAACTGTTTTTT
CATSDFPPPGVSGFEKLFF
>TRBV30|15|NA|TRBD1|TRBJ2-5
TGTGCCTGGGGAACGGGACAGGGGTCGCAGGAGACCCAGTACTTC
CAWGTGQGSQETQYF
>TRBV4-1|17|NA|TRBD2|TRBJ2-1
TGCGCCAGCAGCCAAGGAAGGGCTAGCGGGCCGCGTAATGAGCAGTTCTTC
CASSQGRASGPRNEQFF
>TRBV7-8|16|NA|TRBD2|TRBJ2-1
TGTGCCAGCAGCTTCGGACTAGCGGAAGTCTACAATGAGCAGTTCTTC
CASSFGLAEVYNEQFF
>TRBV18|16|few|NA|TRBJ1-6
TGTGCCAGCTCACCTGTGATCCCCGGGGGAAATTCACCCCTCCACTTT
CASSPVIPGGNSPLHF
>TRBV5-1|13|NA|TRBD1|TRBJ1-1
TGCGCCAGTACAGGGGAAGAGGACACTGAAGCTTTCTTT
CASTGEEDTEAFF
>TRBV5-1|14|NA|NA|TRBJ1-2
TGCGCCAGCAGCTTTTTCACGACAGACTATGGCTACACCTTC
CASSFFTTDYGYTF
>TRBV5-1|14|NA|TRBD1|TRBJ2-5
TGCGCCAGCAGCCTCGGACAGGGGGGAGAGACCCAGTACTTC
CASSLGQGGETQYF
>TRBV2|17|NA|TRBD1|TRBJ1-5
TGTGCCAGCAGGGGGGACAGGGGGATCTTGGGGAATCAGCCCCAGCATTTT
CASRGDRGILGNQPQHF
>TRBV10-3|14|once|NA|TRBJ1-1
TGTGCCATCAGTTTGGGACTTCAGAACACTGAAGCTTTCTTT
CAISLGLQNTEAFF
>TRBV11-2|16|NA|TRBD1|TRBJ1-6
TGTGCCAGCAGCCCGGGACAGGGTGGAGTTTATTCACCCCTCCACTTT
CASSPGQGGVYSPLHF
>TRBV20-1|10|once|NA|TRBJ2-7
TGCAGTGCTAGAAATCCAAGGGCGGGTTTC
CSARNPRAGF
>TRBV6-5|14|NA|NA|TRBJ1-1
TGTGCACTAGAGGGAACAGGGCCGAACACTGAAGCTTTCTTT
CALEGTGPNTEAFF
>TRBV10-1|13|NA|NA|TRBJ1-2
TGCGCCAGCAGTGAGTCCCGAGGTTATGGCTACACCTTC
CASSESRGYGYTF
>TRBV28|14|NA|NA|TRBJ2-7
TGTGCCAGCAGCCCCGGTGGGGGGTTCTACGAGCAGTACTTC
CASSPGGGFYEQYF
>TRBV3-1/TRBV3-2|16|NA|TRBD2|TRBJ2-5
TGTGCCAGCAGCCAAGAATCTAGCGGGGAGGGAGAGACCCAGTACTTC
CASSQESSGEGETQYF
>TRBV6-5|14|NA|TRBD1|TRBJ1-1
TGTGCCAGCAGTTACTCGACAGGGGGCACTGAAGCTTTCTTT
CASSYSTGGTEAFF
>TRBV10-2|15|NA|TRBD1|TRBJ1-3
TGCGCCAGCAGTTCGCGACAGGGGTCTGGAAACACCATATATTTT
CASSSRQGSGNTIYF
>TRBV4-2|15|NA|TRBD1|TRBJ1-1
TGTGCCAGCAGCCAGCCGGGACAGGCCAACACTGAAGCTTTCTTT
CASSQPGQANTEAFF
>TRBV6-5|13|NA|NA|TRBJ1-5
TGTGCCAGCACGAGCGGACCTAATCAGCCCCAGCATTTT
CASTSGPNQPQHF
>TRBV4-1|14|NA|TRBD1|TRBJ2-5
TGCGCCAGCAGCCGGCCGGGACAGTCGAAGACCCAGTACTTC
CASSRPGQSKTQYF